This TCR beta chain was documented in a study of T cell responses to AZD1222 COVID-19 vaccine. The V segment lost 0 bases and the J segment 1 base; nucleotides outside the gene matches: 0. The CDR3 covers 16 residues. Germline-derived CDR1 and CDR2 are SGHVS and FNYEAQ. Sequenced by immunoSEQ multiplex PCR; TCRdb stores in-frame clones only, minus some. The sample has 130,000 to 150,000 clones, around 90% seen once. The gene calls are TRBV7-6 and TRBJ2-3; 11 nucleotides align to TRBD2. The source is an adult in good health. Source: peripheral blood, taken on day 0 of AZD1222 vaccination. The CDR3 region is CASSLASGGGTDTQYF. DNA of the CDR3: TGTGCCAGCAGCTTAGCTAGCGGGGGGGGCACAGATACGCAGTATTTT.